This is a list of T cell receptor beta chains from one sample in a study of response to subunit inactivated influenza vaccine. In TCRdb, the RT-PCR reads were re-called with MiXCR into one record per CDR3 protein. This table has roughly 780,000 distinct CDR3 sequences, around a sixth appearing once. Sequencing was performed on PBMCs from blood, taken roughly 5 days after vaccination. Every receptor here comes from a man in his fifties or sixties who received an inactivated influenza vaccine. The conserved cysteine and the conserved F or W are not part of the CDR3 here. The order of the fields is V gene, CDR3 protein.

v_gene: TRBV20-1
CDR3aa: SALNGQKFMNTEAF

v_gene: TRBV6-2/TRBV6-3
CDR3aa: ASSKNLAGALKTQY

v_gene: TRBV13
CDR3aa: ASSSLLTGGTGELF

v_gene: TRBV24-1
CDR3aa: ATSDWRRDTDTQY

v_gene: TRBV7-8
CDR3aa: ASSLGVETDKYEQY

v_gene: TRBV12-3/TRBV12-4
CDR3aa: ASSPSSGLSNQPQH

v_gene: TRBV20-1
CDR3aa: SARGPGQGFGELF

v_gene: TRBV7-2
CDR3aa: ASSLIGIADTQY

v_gene: TRBV6-1
CDR3aa: ASSPTAPSDYT

v_gene: TRBV12-3/TRBV12-4
CDR3aa: ASKGGVTGIADTQY

v_gene: TRBV20-1
CDR3aa: SASGTPEHNEQF

v_gene: TRBV20-1
CDR3aa: SARPRQGASDYGYT

v_gene: TRBV7-2
CDR3aa: ASSPQPGRDNEQF

v_gene: TRBV10-3
CDR3aa: AISASGRETQY

v_gene: TRBV28
CDR3aa: ASSPGNQGPYYGYT

v_gene: TRBV12-3/TRBV12-4
CDR3aa: ASSLVQGYEQF

v_gene: TRBV15
CDR3aa: ATSIKTGRQPQH

v_gene: TRBV5-1
CDR3aa: ASSLETDTQY

v_gene: TRBV20-1
CDR3aa: SANSGGRSDTQY

v_gene: TRBV21-1
CDR3aa: ASSKSGDTGEGELF

v_gene: TRBV27
CDR3aa: ASRQTRNTEAF

v_gene: TRBV7-2
CDR3aa: ASSLVGINEQF

v_gene: TRBV21-1
CDR3aa: ASSGAQAGYTDTQY

v_gene: TRBV5-1
CDR3aa: ASSPLKQGLYNEQF

v_gene: TRBV6-1
CDR3aa: ASSEPGDYSNQPQH

v_gene: TRBV6-2/TRBV6-3
CDR3aa: ASSYAPLAVIGSTDTQY

v_gene: TRBV5-1
CDR3aa: ASRPGTGVGGEQF

v_gene: TRBV7-3
CDR3aa: ASSLLALRGEQF

v_gene: TRBV7-6
CDR3aa: ASSPSGGGKTQY

v_gene: TRBV6-5
CDR3aa: ASSYAQTGKAEAF

v_gene: TRBV28
CDR3aa: ASSLGTGGVKTQY

v_gene: TRBV6-1
CDR3aa: ASNFWPRAAGDTGELF

v_gene: TRBV7-2
CDR3aa: ASSLVGALNTEAF

v_gene: TRBV7-2
CDR3aa: ASSLVLAGNPEQF

v_gene: TRBV5-1
CDR3aa: ASSTTSGYSEQY

v_gene: TRBV7-2
CDR3aa: ASSLGWGRTYEQY

v_gene: TRBV29-1
CDR3aa: STRTGGLNTEAF

v_gene: TRBV20-1
CDR3aa: SAETGSSYEQY

v_gene: TRBV10-3
CDR3aa: AISYRGTYEQY

v_gene: TRBV7-2
CDR3aa: ASSLDQVGYGYT

v_gene: TRBV7-2
CDR3aa: ASSPGTAWANVLT

v_gene: TRBV20-1
CDR3aa: SAKTRGKGDSPLH

v_gene: TRBV12-3/TRBV12-4
CDR3aa: ASSFSADTQY